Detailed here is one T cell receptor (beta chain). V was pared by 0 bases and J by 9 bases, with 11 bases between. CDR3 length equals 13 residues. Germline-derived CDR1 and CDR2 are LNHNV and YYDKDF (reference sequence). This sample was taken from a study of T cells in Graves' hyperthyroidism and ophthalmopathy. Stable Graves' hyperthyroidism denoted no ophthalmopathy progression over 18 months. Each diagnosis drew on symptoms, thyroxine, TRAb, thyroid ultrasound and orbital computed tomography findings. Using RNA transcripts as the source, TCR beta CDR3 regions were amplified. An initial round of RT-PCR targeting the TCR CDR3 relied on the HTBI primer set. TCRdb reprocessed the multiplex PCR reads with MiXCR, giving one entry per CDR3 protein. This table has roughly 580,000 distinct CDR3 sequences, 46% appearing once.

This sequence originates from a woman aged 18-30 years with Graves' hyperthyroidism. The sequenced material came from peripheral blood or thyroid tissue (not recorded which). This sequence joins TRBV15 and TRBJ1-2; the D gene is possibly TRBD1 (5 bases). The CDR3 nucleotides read TGTGCCACCAGCAGAGAAGTAGGGGAAAGCTACACCTTC. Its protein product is CATSREVGESYTF.